A selection of T cell receptor beta chains follows, all from one sample in a study of CD8 T cells in ankylosing spondylitis. TCRdb redid the calling of the 5' RACE reads with MiXCR, one entry per CDR3 protein. Among approximately 100,000 distinct CDR3 sequences listed, roughly 8.3% were seen once. Sequenced input: blood, either unsorted or a sorted T cell fraction (not recorded which). The receptors shown here come from a male donor with ankylosing spondylitis or in good health (not recorded which). The CDR3 runs from the conserved cysteine through the conserved F or W. The D gene is left open where the match is weak. Expanded clones are given a class, and other clones once, few, many or no size at all.

.,TRBJ2-5,few,13,TRBV18,TGTGCCAGCTCTATGACGACCCAAGAGACCCAGTACTTC,CASSMTTQETQYF
TRBD1,TRBJ1-3,many,13,TRBV7-2,TGTGCCAGCGCGACAGGGTCTGGAAACACCACATATTTT,CASATGSGNTTYF
.,TRBJ2-2,many,14,TRBV29-1,TGCAGCGTTCCTGGACTCGTCAACACCGGGGAGCTGTTTTTT,CSVPGLVNTGELFF
TRBD2,TRBJ2-2,many,16,TRBV6-2/TRBV6-3,TGTGCCAGCAGTTACTCGAGCGGGGGGCCCCCCGGGGAGCTGTTTTTT,CASSYSSGGPPGELFF
TRBD1,TRBJ2-7,many,13,TRBV7-9,TGTGCCAGCAGCCTCGGGACAGTTCCCGAGCAGTACTTC,CASSLGTVPEQYF
.,TRBJ1-4,many,13,TRBV12-3/TRBV12-4,TGTGCCAGCAGCCCGGGGGTGCCGCTTGAGCTGTTTTTT,CASSPGVPLELFF
.,TRBJ2-1,.,15,TRBV7-9,TGTGCCAGCAGCTTAAAAACTAACACCTACAATGAGCAGTTCTTC,CASSLKTNTYNEQFF
TRBD1,TRBJ2-2,many,15,TRBV7-6,TGTGCCAGCAGCCGGACAGGGGCCGGCACCGGGGAGCTGTTTTTT,CASSRTGAGTGELFF
.,TRBJ1-1,many,17,TRBV7-6,TGTGCCAGCAGCCCGTTTGGGGCAGGAACCATGAACACTGAAGCTTTCTTT,CASSPFGAGTMNTEAFF
TRBD1,TRBJ1-1,many,17,TRBV5-1,TGCGCCAGCAGCTCGACAGGGGCACTGTTGATGAACACTGAAGCTTTCTTT,CASSSTGALLMNTEAFF
.,TRBJ2-3,many,9,TRBV6-2/TRBV6-3,TGTGCCAGCACAGATACGCAGTATTTT,CASTDTQYF
.,TRBJ1-2,many,14,TRBV20-1,TGCAGTGCTAGTACCCAGGGCGCTAACTATGGCTACACCTTC,CSASTQGANYGYTF
TRBD1,TRBJ1-2,many,13,TRBV11-2,TGTGCCAGCAGCACAGGGGCTAACTATGGCTACACCTTC,CASSTGANYGYTF
.,TRBJ2-6,many,15,TRBV5-1,TGCGCCAGCAGCGCGACGGTGGGGGGGGCCAACGTCCTGACTTTC,CASSATVGGANVLTF
.,TRBJ2-1,.,14,TRBV7-9,TGTGCCAGCAGTAGGAGGAGCGCCTACAATGAGCAGTTCTTC,CASSRRSAYNEQFF
.,TRBJ1-5,many,15,TRBV20-1,TGCAGTGCTACCTCAGGGATTGGGGTTGATCAGCCCCAGCATTTT,CSATSGIGVDQPQHF
TRBD2,TRBJ2-7,many,14,TRBV7-9,TGTGCCAGCAGCTTGCGGGGGGTGGAATACGAGCAGTACTTC,CASSLRGVEYEQYF
.,TRBJ2-7,.,14,TRBV9,TGTGCCAGCAGCGTAACCGGGGGAGCCTACGAGCAGTACTTC,CASSVTGGAYEQYF
TRBD1,TRBJ2-4,many,16,TRBV5-1,TGCGCCAGCAGCTCCGGACAGGGATGGGCCAAAAACATTCAGTACTTC,CASSSGQGWAKNIQYF
.,TRBJ2-7,many,14,TRBV20-1,TGCAGTGCTAGAGATAGGCGATACTCCTACGAGCAGTACTTC,CSARDRRYSYEQYF
TRBD1,TRBJ2-1,many,13,TRBV29-1,TGCAGTCTCTGGGACAGGGTAAGGGGTGAGCAGTTCTTC,CSLWDRVRGEQFF
.,TRBJ2-6,many,16,TRBV4-2,TGTGCCAGCAGCCAAGGCCAGGCTGGTGGGGCCAACGTCCTGACTTTC,CASSQGQAGGANVLTF
TRBD1,TRBJ1-1,many,15,TRBV12-3/TRBV12-4,TGTGCCAGCAGTTCCAGGGACAGCCTGAACACTGAAGCTTTCTTT,CASSSRDSLNTEAFF
.,TRBJ1-1,many,14,TRBV4-3,TGCGCCAGCAGCCAAGGGACATACAACACTGAAGCTTTCTTT,CASSQGTYNTEAFF
TRBD2,TRBJ2-3,many,16,TRBV10-3,TGTGCCATCAGTTCACTAGCGGGGGACCTCACAGATACGCAGTATTTT,CAISSLAGDLTDTQYF
TRBD1,TRBJ2-5,many,14,TRBV10-3,TGTGCCATCAGGGGACAGGGAAACCAAGAGACCCAGTACTTC,CAIRGQGNQETQYF
.,TRBJ2-3,many,15,TRBV20-1,TGCAGTGCTAGAGATCCAATGGGGGCCCCAGATACGCAGTATTTT,CSARDPMGAPDTQYF